A selection of T cell receptor beta chains follows, all from one sample in a study of shared clonotypes between healthy human individuals. Libraries were prepared by immunoSEQ multiplex PCR; TCRdb keeps only in-frame clonotypes and omits some of them. There are around 500,000 clones in the sample; 81% occur only once, and about 13% lies in the top ten. Material for sequencing was PBMCs. The receptors come from a woman in her thirties or forties in good health. Some clones in this sample may be carry-over from other donors' samples. Both conserved end residues are part of each CDR3.

V gene: TRBV7-2
CDR3 protein: CASSLRSGEETQYF

V gene: TRBV21-1
CDR3 protein: CASSKTSGRSTYEQYF

V gene: TRBV11-2
CDR3 protein: CASSLAPRGGYTF

V gene: TRBV6-5
CDR3 protein: CASSLNRDGLGRLFF

V gene: TRBV9
CDR3 protein: CASSPYPTTYNEQFF

V gene: TRBV10-2
CDR3 protein: CASSESTGAGGYEQYF

V gene: TRBV5-4
CDR3 protein: CASSPPGQPNYGYTF

V gene: TRBV23-1
CDR3 protein: CASSPAFPWTGGADTQYF

V gene: TRBV6-1
CDR3 protein: CASRGATGEQYF

V gene: TRBV2
CDR3 protein: CASRGLLAKNIQYF

V gene: TRBV2
CDR3 protein: CASSEGVTNYGYTF

V gene: TRBV18
CDR3 protein: CASSPPASLVEQFF

V gene: TRBV19
CDR3 protein: CASRRADDPYEQYF

V gene: TRBV4-3
CDR3 protein: CASTPHGPGLASYNEQFF

V gene: TRBV7-9
CDR3 protein: CASSPISPYNEQFF

V gene: TRBV25-1
CDR3 protein: CASSDFGNENIQYF

V gene: TRBV7-8
CDR3 protein: CASSSRAIGELFF

V gene: TRBV4-1
CDR3 protein: CASSQEGAQPQHF

V gene: TRBV11-2
CDR3 protein: CASSPAVGTSRYEQYF

V gene: TRBV29-1
CDR3 protein: CSVAHGLAPYEQYF

V gene: TRBV7-9
CDR3 protein: CASSFLRDRPYEQYF

V gene: TRBV10-2
CDR3 protein: CASTELNTEAFF

V gene: TRBV15
CDR3 protein: CATSRAGTGPPYNEQFF

V gene: TRBV20-1
CDR3 protein: CSAFKDTQYF

V gene: TRBV10-3
CDR3 protein: CAIRTDRGQETQYF

V gene: TRBV28
CDR3 protein: CASSLGGRAKNIQYF

V gene: TRBV7-8
CDR3 protein: CASSSQKGYGYTF

V gene: TRBV11-1
CDR3 protein: CASSPPLGTTDTQYF